This TCR beta chain is drawn from a study of cytomegalovirus exposure and HLA in healthy donors. The method was immunoSEQ multiplex PCR; TCRdb's version includes in-frame clones alone and lacks a portion of them. The table records a few hundred thousand clones, roughly 88% of them present only once. The germline V gene encodes CDR1 SGHNT and CDR2 YENEEA. CDR3 size: 15 residues. The V gene lost 1 base and the J gene lost 1 base, with 10 bases spanning the gap. The source of this sequence is a woman aged 25 to 39 in good health and CMV-seronegative. The chain couples TRBV11-3 to TRBJ1-1; no definite D call. Sequenced material: PBMCs. CDR3 protein: CASSLGLVPNTEAFF. CDR3 nucleotides: TGTGCCAGCAGCTTAGGGTTGGTCCCGAACACTGAAGCTTTCTTT.